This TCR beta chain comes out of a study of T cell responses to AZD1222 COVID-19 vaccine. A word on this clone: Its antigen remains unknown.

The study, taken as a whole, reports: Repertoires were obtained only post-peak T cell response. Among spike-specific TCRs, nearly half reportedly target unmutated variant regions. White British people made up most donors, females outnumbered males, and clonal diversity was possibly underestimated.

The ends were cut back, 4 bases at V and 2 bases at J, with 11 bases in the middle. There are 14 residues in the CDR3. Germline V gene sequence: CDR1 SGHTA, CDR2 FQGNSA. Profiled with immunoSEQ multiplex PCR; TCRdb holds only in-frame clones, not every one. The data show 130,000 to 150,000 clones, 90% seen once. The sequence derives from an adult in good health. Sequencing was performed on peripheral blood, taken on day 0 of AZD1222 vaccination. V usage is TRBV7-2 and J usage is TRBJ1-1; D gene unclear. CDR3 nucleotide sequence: TGTGCCAGCAGCTCTGGGTCCCGAAACACTGAAGCTTTCTTT. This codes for CASSSGSRNTEAFF.